This T cell receptor beta chain was found in a study of T-cell reconstitution after alpha-beta-depleted transplantation in children. This clonotype was found a few times. Construction of the TCRbeta library involved unique molecular identifiers. A single record per CDR3 protein comes from TCRdb applying MiXCR to the PCR reads. Here the sample spans 600,000 to 700,000 distinct CDR3 sequences, 15% to 20% being singletons. The starting material was PBMCs from the stem cell graft donor, obtained from the stem cell graft. This receptor was obtained from a human donor who donated a stem cell graft to a child with acute myeloid leukemia.

CDR3 bases: TGCAGCGTCGGGTGGGGAACCGGGGCCAACGTCCTGACTTTC. Its translation is CSVGWGTGANVLTF. V and J are TRBV29-1 and TRBJ2-6; D gene unclear. The CDR3 covers 14 residues. Trimming took off 6 bases at V and 4 bases at J, with 13 bases between the two ends. Germline V gene data show CDR1 as SQVTM and CDR2 as ANQGSEA.